This T cell receptor (beta chain) was profiled in a study of shared clonotypes between healthy human individuals. The wider study: Two female and three male donors aged 18 to 49 were enrolled. Study results and caveats: The small donor group covered limited genetic and exposure diversity. Clonotype sharing among donors, it was expected, would be affected by sequencing depth.

Sequencing was at deep level. Assay used: immunoSEQ multiplex PCR; TCRdb lists only in-frame clones, some missing. Altogether about half a million clones are present, 79% being singletons, with the ten largest covering over 10%. On this clone: Its antigen remains unknown.

V shed 3 bases and J shed 4 bases, with 13 bases lying between them. Germline V gene sequence: CDR1 GTSNPN, CDR2 SVGIG (reference sequence). The CDR3 totals 13 residues. This clonotype was obtained from a woman aged 40 to 50 in good health. Some clones in this sample may be carry-over from other donors' samples. This rearrangement joins TRBV30 to TRBJ2-7, with a possible D match to TRBD1 (6 bases). The specimen was PBMCs. CDR3 sequence reads: CAWRLGTLYEQYF. CDR3 nucleotide sequence: TGTGCCTGGAGGCTCGGGACACTTTACGAGCAGTACTTC.